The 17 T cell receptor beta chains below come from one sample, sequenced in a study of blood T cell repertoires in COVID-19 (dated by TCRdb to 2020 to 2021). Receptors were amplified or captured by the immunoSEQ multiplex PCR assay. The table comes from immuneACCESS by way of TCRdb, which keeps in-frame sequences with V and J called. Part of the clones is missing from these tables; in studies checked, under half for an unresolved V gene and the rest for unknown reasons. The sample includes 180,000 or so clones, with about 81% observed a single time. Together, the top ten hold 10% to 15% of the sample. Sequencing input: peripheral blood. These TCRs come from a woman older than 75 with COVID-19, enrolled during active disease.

The CDR3 reads CASTMNTEAFF. As DNA, the CDR3 is TGTGCCAGCACTATGAACACTGAAGCTTTCTTT. The rearrangement links TRBV2 to TRBJ1-1; D unclear. Trimming took 7 bases from V and 0 from J, leaving 3 bases between them. CDR1 SNHLY and CDR2 FYNNEI come from the germline V gene. CDR3 size: 11 residues.

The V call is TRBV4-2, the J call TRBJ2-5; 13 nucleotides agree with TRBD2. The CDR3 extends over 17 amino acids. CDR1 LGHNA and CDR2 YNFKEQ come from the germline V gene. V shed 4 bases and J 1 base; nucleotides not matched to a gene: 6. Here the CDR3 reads CASSPRLAGGIQETQYF. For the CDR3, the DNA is TGTGCCAGCAGCCCCCGACTAGCGGGGGGTATCCAAGAGACCCAGTACTTC.

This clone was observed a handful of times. CDR3 loop: CSASVSGRVHMGEQYF. CDR3 nucleotides: TGCAGTGCTAGTGTTAGCGGGAGGGTCCACATGGGCGAGCAGTACTTC. V is TRBV20-1 and J is TRBJ2-7; 11 bases align to TRBD2. Germline CDR1 is DFQATT and CDR2 is SNEGSKA (reference sequence). The ends lost 3 bases at V and 6 bases at J; junction bases unmatched: 13. This CDR3 contains 16 residues.

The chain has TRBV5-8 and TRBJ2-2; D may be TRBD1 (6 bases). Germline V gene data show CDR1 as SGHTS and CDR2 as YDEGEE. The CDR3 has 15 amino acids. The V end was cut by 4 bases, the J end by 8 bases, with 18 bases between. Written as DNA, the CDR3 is TGTGCCAGCAGCCGGAAAGGGGGAAGGGCAGGGGAGCTGTTTTTT. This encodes CASSRKGGRAGELFF.

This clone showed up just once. CDR3 in DNA: TGCAGCGTTGCAGCAGGGAACGGCAATCAGCCCCAGCATTTT. It encodes CSVAAGNGNQPQHF. This sequence joins TRBV29-1 and TRBJ1-5, with TRBD1 as a possible D gene (5 bases). The ends were cut back, 4 bases at V and 2 bases at J, with 12 bases in the middle. This CDR3 is built from 14 residues. From germline, CDR1 is SQVTM and CDR2 ANQGSEA.

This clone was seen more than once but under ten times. The CDR3: CSVEGLAYNEQFF. The CDR3 nucleotides read TGCAGCGTTGAGGGACTAGCATACAATGAGCAGTTCTTC. V gene TRBV29-1 combines with J gene TRBJ2-1; 9 bases are shared with TRBD2. With V trimmed by 3 bases and J by 4 bases, 1 base remained unmatched. Germline V lookup: CDR1 SQVTM, CDR2 ANQGSEA. This CDR3 region has 13 residues.

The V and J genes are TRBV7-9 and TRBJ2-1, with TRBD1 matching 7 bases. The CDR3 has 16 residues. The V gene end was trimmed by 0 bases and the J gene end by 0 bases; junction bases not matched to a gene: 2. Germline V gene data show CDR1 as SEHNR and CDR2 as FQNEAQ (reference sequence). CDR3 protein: CASSLAGTASYNEQFF. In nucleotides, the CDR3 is TGTGCCAGCAGCTTAGCCGGGACAGCCTCCTACAATGAGCAGTTCTTC.

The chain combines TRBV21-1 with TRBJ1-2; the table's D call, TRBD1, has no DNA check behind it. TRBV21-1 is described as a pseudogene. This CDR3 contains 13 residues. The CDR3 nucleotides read TGTGCCAGCAGCAAGGACAGTTATCCGGGCTACACCTTC. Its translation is CASSKDSYPGYTF.

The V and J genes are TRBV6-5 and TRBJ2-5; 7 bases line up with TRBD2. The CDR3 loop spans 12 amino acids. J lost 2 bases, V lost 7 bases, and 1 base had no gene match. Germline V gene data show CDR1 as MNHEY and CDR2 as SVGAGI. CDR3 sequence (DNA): TGTGCCAGCAAGCGGGAACAAGAGACCCAGTACTTC. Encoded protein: CASKREQETQYF.

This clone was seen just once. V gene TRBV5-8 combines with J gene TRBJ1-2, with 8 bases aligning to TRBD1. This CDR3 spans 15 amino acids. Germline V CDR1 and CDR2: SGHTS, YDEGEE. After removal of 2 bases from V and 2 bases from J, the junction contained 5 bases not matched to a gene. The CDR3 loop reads CASSFQGARNYGYTF. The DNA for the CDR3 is TGTGCCAGCAGCTTCCAGGGGGCGAGGAACTATGGCTACACCTTC.

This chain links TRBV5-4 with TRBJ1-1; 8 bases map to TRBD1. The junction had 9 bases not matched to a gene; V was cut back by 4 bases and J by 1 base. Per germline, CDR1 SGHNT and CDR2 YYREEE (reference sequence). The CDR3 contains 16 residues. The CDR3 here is CASSPGQGGGNTEAFF. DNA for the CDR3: TGTGCCAGCAGCCCCGGACAGGGCGGGGGGAACACTGAAGCTTTCTTT.

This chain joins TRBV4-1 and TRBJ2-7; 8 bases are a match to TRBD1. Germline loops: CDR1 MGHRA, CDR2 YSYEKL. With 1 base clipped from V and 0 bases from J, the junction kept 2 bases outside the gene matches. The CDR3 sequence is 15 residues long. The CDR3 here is CASSQGTGSSYEQYF. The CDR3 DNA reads TGCGCCAGCAGCCAAGGGACAGGGAGCTCCTACGAGCAGTACTTC.

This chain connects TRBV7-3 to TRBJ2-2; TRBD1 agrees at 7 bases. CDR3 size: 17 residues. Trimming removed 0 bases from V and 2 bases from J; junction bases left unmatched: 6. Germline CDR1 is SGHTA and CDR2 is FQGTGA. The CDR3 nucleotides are TGTGCCAGCAGCTTAACGTCCGACAGGGTCAACACCGGGGAGCTGTTTTTT. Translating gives CASSLTSDRVNTGELFF.

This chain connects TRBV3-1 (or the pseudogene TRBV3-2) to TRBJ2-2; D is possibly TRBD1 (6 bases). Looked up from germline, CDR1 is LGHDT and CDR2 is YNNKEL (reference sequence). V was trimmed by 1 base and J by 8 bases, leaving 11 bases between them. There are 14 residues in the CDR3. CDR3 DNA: TGTGCCAGCAGCCAAGTGGACAGAGCAGGGGAGCTGTTTTTT. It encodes CASSQVDRAGELFF.

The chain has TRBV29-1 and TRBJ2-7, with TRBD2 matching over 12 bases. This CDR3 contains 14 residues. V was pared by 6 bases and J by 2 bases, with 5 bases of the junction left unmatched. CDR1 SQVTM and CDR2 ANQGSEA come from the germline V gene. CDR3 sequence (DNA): TGCAGCGTCACTAGCGGGAGGACCCCCTACGAGCAGTACTTC. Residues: CSVTSGRTPYEQYF.

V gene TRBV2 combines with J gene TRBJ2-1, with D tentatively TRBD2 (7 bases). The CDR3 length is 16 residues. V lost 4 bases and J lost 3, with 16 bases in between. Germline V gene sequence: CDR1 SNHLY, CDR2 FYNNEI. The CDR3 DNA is TGTGCCAGCAGTGCCGGAGGGGGAGGGTTCTACAATGAGCAGTTCTTC. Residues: CASSAGGGGFYNEQFF.

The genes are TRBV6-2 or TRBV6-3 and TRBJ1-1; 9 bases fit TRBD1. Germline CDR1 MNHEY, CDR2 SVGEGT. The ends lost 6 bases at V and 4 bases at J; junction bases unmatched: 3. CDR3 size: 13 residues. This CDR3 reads CASRYRGLTEAFF. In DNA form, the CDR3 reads TGTGCCAGCAGGTACAGGGGGCTCACTGAAGCTTTCTTT.